The 2 T cell receptor beta chains below come from one sample, sequenced in a study of T cells in Graves' hyperthyroidism and ophthalmopathy. TCR beta CDR3 regions were amplified from RNA. HTBI primers were employed in a first-round RT-PCR of the TCR CDR3. TCRdb called the multiplex PCR reads again in MiXCR, with one record for every CDR3 protein. The sample has roughly 380,000 distinct CDR3 sequences, 19% seen once; the top ten hold 3.7%. Sequenced sample: blood. These TCRs come from a woman aged 18 to 35 with Graves' hyperthyroidism.

The chain recombines TRBV6-1 with TRBJ1-5; 7 nucleotides match TRBD1. Germline-derived CDR1 and CDR2 are MNHNS and SASEGT. This CDR3 is 15 amino acids long. Trimming at V came to 6 bases and at J to 0 bases, leaving 5 bases not matched to a gene. The CDR3 reads CASRTTGNSNQPQHF. DNA for the CDR3: TGTGCCAGCAGGACGACAGGGAATAGCAATCAGCCCCAGCATTTT.

This clonotype was observed many times. The chain recombines TRBV7-8 with TRBJ1-2, with no clear D. The germline V gene has CDR1 SGHVS and CDR2 FQNEAQ. V gave up 5 bases and J gave up 14 bases, with 27 bases separating them. The CDR3 sequence is 15 residues long. The CDR3 loop is CASSVPSMLPMAYTF. CDR3 in DNA: TGTGCCAGCAGCGTCCCGTCCATGTTACCTATGGCTTATACCTTC.